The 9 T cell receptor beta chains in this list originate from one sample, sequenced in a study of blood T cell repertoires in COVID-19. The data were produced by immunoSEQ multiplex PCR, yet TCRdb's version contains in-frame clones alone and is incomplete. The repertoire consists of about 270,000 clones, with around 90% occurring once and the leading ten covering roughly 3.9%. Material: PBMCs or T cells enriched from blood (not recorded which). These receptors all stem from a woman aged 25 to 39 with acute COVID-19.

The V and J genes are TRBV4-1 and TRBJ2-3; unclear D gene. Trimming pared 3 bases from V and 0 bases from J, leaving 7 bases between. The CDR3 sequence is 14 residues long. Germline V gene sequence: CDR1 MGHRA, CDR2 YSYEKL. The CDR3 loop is CASSHGASTDTQYF. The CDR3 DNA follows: TGCGCCAGCAGCCATGGAGCTAGCACAGATACGCAGTATTTT.

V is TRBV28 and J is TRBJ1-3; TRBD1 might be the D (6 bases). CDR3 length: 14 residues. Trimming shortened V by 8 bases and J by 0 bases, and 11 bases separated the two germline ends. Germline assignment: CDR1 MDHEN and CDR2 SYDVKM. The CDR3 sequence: CASLDRNSGNTIYF. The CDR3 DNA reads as TGTGCCAGCCTAGACAGGAACTCTGGAAACACCATATATTTT.

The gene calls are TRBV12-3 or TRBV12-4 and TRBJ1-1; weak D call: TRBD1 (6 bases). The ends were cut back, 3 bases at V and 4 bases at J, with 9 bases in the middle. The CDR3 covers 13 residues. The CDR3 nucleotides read TGTGCCAGCAGTTTGCAGGGGTCCACTGAAGCTTTCTTT. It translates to CASSLQGSTEAFF.

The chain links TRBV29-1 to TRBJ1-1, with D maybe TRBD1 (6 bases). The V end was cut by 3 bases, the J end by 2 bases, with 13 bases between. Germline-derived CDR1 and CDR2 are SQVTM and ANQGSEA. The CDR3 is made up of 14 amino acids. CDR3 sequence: CSVDRGHPNTEAFF. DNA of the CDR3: TGCAGCGTTGACAGGGGCCACCCAAACACTGAAGCTTTCTTT. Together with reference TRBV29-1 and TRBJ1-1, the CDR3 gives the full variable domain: SAVISQKPSRDICQRGTSLTIQCQVDSQVTMMFWYRQQPGQSLTLIATANQGSEATYESGFVIDKFPISRPNLTFSTLTVSNMSPEDSSIYLCSVDRGHPNTEAFFGQGTRLTVV.

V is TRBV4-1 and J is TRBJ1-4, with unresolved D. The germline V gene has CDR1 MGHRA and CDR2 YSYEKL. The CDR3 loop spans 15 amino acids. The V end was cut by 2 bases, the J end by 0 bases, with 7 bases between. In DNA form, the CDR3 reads TGCGCCAGCAGCCAACAACTGGCAACTAATGAAAAACTGTTTTTT. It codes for CASSQQLATNEKLFF.

CDR3 coding DNA: TGTGCCACCAGTGATAGCCGGGACATCTACGAGCAGTACTTC. It translates to CATSDSRDIYEQYF. The rearrangement uses TRBV24-1 and TRBJ2-7; D might be TRBD1 (6 bases). V lost 3 bases and J 3 bases, leaving 11 bases between the germline ends. This CDR3 contains 14 residues. Germline values: CDR1 KGHDR, CDR2 SFDVKD.

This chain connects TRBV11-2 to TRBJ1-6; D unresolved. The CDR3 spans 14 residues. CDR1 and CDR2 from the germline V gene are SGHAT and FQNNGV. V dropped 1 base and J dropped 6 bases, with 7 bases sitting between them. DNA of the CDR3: TGTGCCAGCAGCTTAGGGGCACCTAATTCACCCCTCCACTTT. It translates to CASSLGAPNSPLHF.

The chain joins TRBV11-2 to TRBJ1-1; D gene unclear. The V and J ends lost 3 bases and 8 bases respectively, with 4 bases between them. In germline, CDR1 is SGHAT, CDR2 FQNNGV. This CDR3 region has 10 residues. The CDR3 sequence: CASSLEEAFF. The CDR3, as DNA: TGTGCCAGCAGCTTGGAGGAAGCTTTCTTT.

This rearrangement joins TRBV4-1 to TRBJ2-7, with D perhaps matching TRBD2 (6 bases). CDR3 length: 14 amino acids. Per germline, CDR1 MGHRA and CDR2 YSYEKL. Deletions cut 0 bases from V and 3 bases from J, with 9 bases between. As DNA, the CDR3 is TGCGCCAGCAGCCAAGATTCGGGAGTCTACGAGCAGTACTTC. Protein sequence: CASSQDSGVYEQYF.